These T cell receptor beta chains were read from a single sample in a study of T cell responses to AZD1222 COVID-19 vaccine. This table comes from immunoSEQ multiplex PCR, and its TCRdb copy is limited to in-frame clones, with some not included. The data contain around 100,000 clones, around nine tenths of them singletons. The sample in question was peripheral blood, obtained on day 0 of AZD1222 vaccination. These receptors originate from an adult in good health. The CDR3 runs from the conserved cysteine through the conserved F or W. The D gene is left open where the match is weak. Size is omitted from some rows. Given values are once, few, many or a class for expanded clones.

CDR3 DNA: TGTGCCAGCGGGGCCCGACCGATGAACACTGAAGCTTTCTTT
CDR3 protein: CASGARPMNTEAFF
clone size: -
J gene: TRBJ1-1
D gene: -
V gene: TRBV5-4

CDR3 DNA: TGTGCCAGCACCCTCCCCGGGACAGCTAACTATGGCTACACCTTC
CDR3 protein: CASTLPGTANYGYTF
clone size: -
J gene: TRBJ1-2
D gene: TRBD1
V gene: TRBV28

CDR3 DNA: TGTGCCAGCAGCCCGCGTTTGCAGGGGAGCCACTCTGGAAACACCATATATTTT
CDR3 protein: CASSPRLQGSHSGNTIYF
clone size: -
J gene: TRBJ1-3
D gene: -
V gene: TRBV7-9

CDR3 DNA: TGTGCCAGCAGCTTGGGGGGCTCTGGAAACACCATATATTTT
CDR3 protein: CASSLGGSGNTIYF
clone size: -
J gene: TRBJ1-3
D gene: -
V gene: TRBV7-9

CDR3 DNA: TGTGCCAGTAGCACGGACAGGGGGCTGTCTGGAAACACCATATATTTT
CDR3 protein: CASSTDRGLSGNTIYF
clone size: -
J gene: TRBJ1-3
D gene: TRBD1
V gene: TRBV19

CDR3 DNA: TGTGCCAGCAGCGCGAATGCCGCCTCTGGAAACACCATATATTTT
CDR3 protein: CASSANAASGNTIYF
clone size: -
J gene: TRBJ1-3
D gene: -
V gene: TRBV7-2

CDR3 DNA: TGTGCCAGCAGTGAAAGTGTTGGGTCCCAAGAGACCCAGTACTTC
CDR3 protein: CASSESVGSQETQYF
clone size: -
J gene: TRBJ2-5
D gene: -
V gene: TRBV6-1

CDR3 DNA: TGTGCCAGCAGTTTCCTAGCGCCCTATGAGCAGTTCTTC
CDR3 protein: CASSFLAPYEQFF
clone size: -
J gene: TRBJ2-1
D gene: -
V gene: TRBV28

CDR3 DNA: TGTGCCAGCAGAGGACTTCATGACATGAACACTGAAGCTTTCTTT
CDR3 protein: CASRGLHDMNTEAFF
clone size: -
J gene: TRBJ1-1
D gene: -
V gene: TRBV27

CDR3 DNA: TGTGCCAGCAGCTTAGGGGCCACCCAGGACATTCAGTACTTC
CDR3 protein: CASSLGATQDIQYF
clone size: few
J gene: TRBJ2-4
D gene: -
V gene: TRBV11-1

CDR3 DNA: TGTGCCAGTAGTAAGGAACACCCTAAGGGATTTTCCTACGAGCAGTACTTC
CDR3 protein: CASSKEHPKGFSYEQYF
clone size: -
J gene: TRBJ2-7
D gene: -
V gene: TRBV19

CDR3 DNA: TGTGCCAGCAGTAGTACAGGTTCCGCACTTCAGCCCCAGCATTTT
CDR3 protein: CASSSTGSALQPQHF
clone size: -
J gene: TRBJ1-5
D gene: -
V gene: TRBV2

CDR3 DNA: TGTGCCATCAGTGAGTCGTACGGACTCCGCTCTGGGGCCAACGTCCTGACTTTC
CDR3 protein: CAISESYGLRSGANVLTF
clone size: -
J gene: TRBJ2-6
D gene: -
V gene: TRBV10-3

CDR3 DNA: TGTGCCAGCAGTTACTTCGCGGATAGGAGGAACACCATATATTTT
CDR3 protein: CASSYFADRRNTIYF
clone size: -
J gene: TRBJ1-3
D gene: -
V gene: TRBV6-5

CDR3 DNA: TGTGCCAGCTGGGGGGGAGGCGCCGAGCAGTACTTC
CDR3 protein: CASWGGGAEQYF
clone size: -
J gene: TRBJ2-7
D gene: TRBD2
V gene: TRBV6-5

CDR3 DNA: TGTGCCAGCAGCTCTATTTTGACTAGCGGGAGTAGAGAAGAGACCCAGTACTTC
CDR3 protein: CASSSILTSGSREETQYF
clone size: -
J gene: TRBJ2-5
D gene: TRBD2
V gene: TRBV5-6

CDR3 DNA: TGTGCCAGCAGCCAAGGATATGCCCTTGGGGGAGAGACCCAGTACTTC
CDR3 protein: CASSQGYALGGETQYF
clone size: -
J gene: TRBJ2-5
D gene: -
V gene: TRBV14

CDR3 DNA: TGTGCCAGCAGATTGACAGGGGTCTATGGCTACACCTTC
CDR3 protein: CASRLTGVYGYTF
clone size: -
J gene: TRBJ1-2
D gene: TRBD1
V gene: TRBV28

CDR3 DNA: TGTGCCAGTAGTTATATCGGGGAAGCTTTCTTT
CDR3 protein: CASSYIGEAFF
clone size: -
J gene: TRBJ1-1
D gene: -
V gene: TRBV19

CDR3 DNA: TGCGCCAGCAGCAGGAGACAGGGCAACGAGCAGTTCTTC
CDR3 protein: CASSRRQGNEQFF
clone size: -
J gene: TRBJ2-1
D gene: TRBD1
V gene: TRBV5-1

CDR3 DNA: TGTGCCAGCAGCGTAGGTGGAAAGGGATCGAACACTGAAGCTTTCTTT
CDR3 protein: CASSVGGKGSNTEAFF
clone size: -
J gene: TRBJ1-1
D gene: -
V gene: TRBV9

CDR3 DNA: TGTGCCTGGAGTACCGGGACAGGGGTCTACGAGCAGTACTTC
CDR3 protein: CAWSTGTGVYEQYF
clone size: -
J gene: TRBJ2-7
D gene: TRBD1
V gene: TRBV30

CDR3 DNA: TGTGCCAGCACCCCGGCTGGTTCGCGTCAAGAGACCCAGTACTTC
CDR3 protein: CASTPAGSRQETQYF
clone size: -
J gene: TRBJ2-5
D gene: -
V gene: TRBV11-2

CDR3 DNA: TGTGCCAGCTCACCTTCTCAGGCGCCCTCTGGAAACACCATATATTTT
CDR3 protein: CASSPSQAPSGNTIYF
clone size: -
J gene: TRBJ1-3
D gene: -
V gene: TRBV18

CDR3 DNA: TGTGCTAGTGGTCACGGCTCGCACGGGGGAAACACCATATATTTT
CDR3 protein: CASGHGSHGGNTIYF
clone size: once
J gene: TRBJ1-3
D gene: -
V gene: TRBV12-5

CDR3 DNA: TGTGCCAGCAGTGAGTACAATGAGCAGTTCTTC
CDR3 protein: CASSEYNEQFF
clone size: -
J gene: TRBJ2-1
D gene: -
V gene: TRBV2